This T cell receptor beta chain was obtained from a study of human T cells and chemical hapten exposure. Study-wide results and caveats: Sensitizing with DPC caused no change in TCRs above 1 in 1000 frequency.

This clonotype was seen a few times. The antigen remains undetermined. MiXCR, run by TCRdb on the RACE reads, gives a single entry per CDR3 protein. The repertoire holds approximately 73,000 distinct CDR3 sequences, over 9% seen once, with approximately 1.4% in the top ten. V was shortened by 6 bases and J by 2 bases, with 14 bases between the two germline ends. CDR1 SQVTM and CDR2 ANQGSEA come from the germline V gene. There are 14 residues in the CDR3. Documented time point: patch test 1, 2 weeks after DPC sensitization. The treatment denotes: therapeutic diphenylcyclopropenone sensitization with weekly scalp DPC.

The TCR was taken from a woman between 50 and 59 years old with alopecia areata. Some clones in this sample may be carry-over from other donors' samples. The chain uses TRBV29-1 and TRBJ2-4; tentative D call: TRBD2 (6 bases). Sequences were derived from whole blood, sampled in connection with sensitization to the hapten diphenylcyclopropenone (DPC). The CDR3 protein is CSVEGWRTKNIQYF. CDR3 nucleotide sequence: TGCAGCGTGGAGGGGTGGAGGACCAAAAACATTCAGTACTTC.